Below, 29 T cell receptor beta chains from the same sample are listed, as sequenced in a study of post-analysis software for immune sequencing data. Overall study results and limits: Patients carried roughly 5 TRBV segments more frequently than controls did, and TRBV5-6, TRBV5-1 and TRBV20-1 were among them.

Unique molecular identifiers were carried by the TCR beta cDNA libraries. TCRdb reprocessed the PCR reads via MiXCR and lists one record per CDR3 protein. The sample yields hundreds of thousands of distinct CDR3 sequences, about 53% seen once. These receptors have no identified antigens. What was sequenced was blood. The receptors shown here come from a girl between 10 and 17 years old with multiple sclerosis.

The table lists this clonotype with a few counts. The chain is built from TRBV7-3 and TRBJ1-2, with 9 bases fitting TRBD1. The germline V gene encodes CDR1 SGHTA and CDR2 FQGTGA. The CDR3 is made up of 13 amino acids. The junction had 6 bases not matched to a gene; V was cut back by 4 bases and J by 9 bases. The CDR3 spells CASSSDRGKSYTF. The CDR3 DNA is TGTGCCAGCAGCTCGGACAGGGGAAAGAGCTACACCTTC.

This rearrangement joins TRBV10-3 to TRBJ2-1; possibly TRBD2 for D (7 bases). Germline CDR1 is ENHRY and CDR2 is SYGVKD. Trimming stripped 0 bases from V and 2 bases from J, with 14 bases between. The CDR3 spans 17 residues. The CDR3 bases are TGTGCCATCAGTGAGTCGAGGTCCGGGGGGCCCTACAATGAGCAGTTCTTC. Its translation: CAISESRSGGPYNEQFF.

The CDR3 sequence: CSARDQIAGTANQPQHF. CDR3 DNA sequence: TGCAGTGCTAGAGATCAGATTGCCGGGACAGCAAATCAGCCCCAGCATTTT. V is TRBV20-1 and J is TRBJ1-5, with TRBD1 identical over 7 bases. The CDR3 runs to 17 residues. With 0 bases clipped from V and 4 bases from J, the junction kept 12 bases outside the gene matches. Per germline, CDR1 DFQATT and CDR2 SNEGSKA (reference sequence).

This rearrangement joins TRBV6-5 to TRBJ2-7; 7 bases are shared with TRBD1. This CDR3 is 13 amino acids long. V was clipped by 3 bases and J by 6 bases; unmatched bases: 5. CDR1 and CDR2 from the germline V gene are MNHEY and SVGAGI. DNA for the CDR3: TGTGCCAGCAGTTATTACAGGGGTCGCGAGCAGTACTTC. It encodes CASSYYRGREQYF.

This sequence joins TRBV3-1 and TRBJ2-1, with 14 bases lining up with TRBD2. The CDR3 is 17 residues long. CDR1 is LGHDT and CDR2 is YNNKEL in the germline V gene (reference sequence). With 1 base clipped from V and 7 bases from J, the junction kept 6 bases outside the gene matches. Written as DNA, the CDR3 is TGTGCCAGCAGCCAAGGACTAGCGGGGGGGCCGGGGAATGAGCAGTTCTTC. Residues: CASSQGLAGGPGNEQFF.

This clonotype was recorded once. The chain combines TRBV20-1 with TRBJ2-3; 7 bases are shared with TRBD1. Near its end, the DNA agrees better with TRBJ1-5, so the J call may be wrong. The CDR3 runs 15 residues. Germline V gene sequence: CDR1 DFQATT, CDR2 SNEGSKA (reference sequence). The CDR3 nucleotides are TGCAGTGCTAGAGGGGCCGACAGGGCCAATCAGCCCCAGCATTTT. It yields the protein CSARGADRANQPQHF.

This chain connects TRBV4-2 to TRBJ2-1; D call uncertain. Germline V gene lookup returns CDR1 LGHNA and CDR2 YNFKEQ. CDR3 length equals 13 residues. The V gene lost 1 base and the J gene lost 5 bases, with 6 bases spanning the gap. The CDR3 spells CASSQVGNNEQFF. CDR3 nucleotide sequence: TGTGCCAGCAGCCAAGTTGGGAACAATGAGCAGTTCTTC.

The chain uses TRBV20-1 and TRBJ2-7; D unresolved. Germline V lookup: CDR1 DFQATT, CDR2 SNEGSKA (reference sequence). The CDR3 extends over 15 amino acids. Trimming took 2 bases from V and 2 from J, leaving 16 bases between them. The CDR3 DNA is TGCAGTGCTAGACCCATAAAGGGCCTTCCCTACGAGCAGTACTTC. This encodes CSARPIKGLPYEQYF.

The rearrangement joins TRBV7-6 to TRBJ2-1; 9 nucleotides agree with TRBD2. V was clipped by 6 bases and J by 3 bases; unmatched bases: 9. The CDR3 extends over 16 amino acids. Germline V lookup: CDR1 SGHVS, CDR2 FNYEAQ. CDR3 amino acids: CASSRLAGEIYNEQFF. The CDR3 DNA is TGTGCCAGCAGTAGATTAGCGGGAGAGATCTACAATGAGCAGTTCTTC.

The J gene is TRBJ2-5, the V gene TRBV20-1; a weak D match, TRBD2 (5 bases). Per the germline V gene, CDR1 is DFQATT and CDR2 is SNEGSKA (reference sequence). The V end was cut by 8 bases, the J end by 4 bases, with 17 bases between. This CDR3 region has 13 residues. Here the CDR3 DNA reads TGCAGTCCCCGGCGGGCCTTGGGAGAGACCCAGTACTTC. It encodes CSPRRALGETQYF.

The CDR3 nucleotides are TGCAGTGCTAGAGATCGGGTAGTCGCGAGCGATGAGCAGTTCTTC. Its translation: CSARDRVVASDEQFF. This chain links TRBV20-1 with TRBJ2-1, with D unclear. CDR1 is DFQATT and CDR2 is SNEGSKA in the germline V gene (reference sequence). The CDR3 covers 15 residues. Between the trimmed V and J ends, which lost 0 bases and 8 bases, there was a span of 17 bases.

V and J are TRBV5-1 and TRBJ2-4; 11 bases align to TRBD2. This CDR3 has 17 residues. V shed 0 bases, J shed 9 bases, and the junction held 11 bases outside the gene matches. Germline V CDR1 and CDR2: SGHRS, YFSETQ. The CDR3 coding sequence is TGCGCCAGCAGCTTGGTGTCTCTAGCGGGAGGAGGAGGCATTCAGTACTTC. This encodes CASSLVSLAGGGGIQYF.

J is TRBJ2-4 and V is TRBV4-1; possibly TRBD1 for D (6 bases). Trimming left V 0 bases short and J 2 bases short, with 8 bases between. Germline CDR1 is MGHRA and CDR2 is YSYEKL. This CDR3 spans 15 amino acids. The CDR3, as DNA: TGCGCCAGCAGCCAAGAACAGGGAACCAAAAACATTCAGTACTTC. Protein: CASSQEQGTKNIQYF.

The gene calls are TRBV20-1 and TRBJ2-7, with D unclear. The V gene's germline CDR1 is DFQATT and CDR2 SNEGSKA (reference sequence). Trimming took off 4 bases at V and 2 bases at J, with 15 bases between the two ends. CDR3 length: 14 amino acids. The CDR3 is CSATRRNRPYEQYF. CDR3 sequence (DNA): TGCAGTGCTACGAGGCGCAATAGGCCCTACGAGCAGTACTTC.

This rearrangement joins TRBV30 to TRBJ1-2; TRBD1 agrees at 7 bases. J lost 1 base, V lost 2 bases, and 7 bases had no gene match. The length of the CDR3 is 15 residues. Germline CDR1 GTSNPN, CDR2 SVGIG (reference sequence). CDR3 protein: CAWSSTGALNYGYTF. The CDR3 DNA reads TGTGCCTGGAGTTCAACAGGGGCCCTTAACTATGGCTACACCTTC.

The chain employs TRBV7-3 and TRBJ2-2; TRBD1 matches 10 bases. The CDR3 is 14 residues long. The germline gives CDR1 SGHTA, CDR2 FQGTGA. Trimming cost V 6 bases and J 8 bases; bases outside gene matches: 6. CDR3 sequence: CASRAGTGEGELFF. In DNA form, the CDR3 reads TGTGCCAGCAGAGCCGGGACAGGGGAGGGGGAGCTGTTTTTT. The entire variable domain, with the rest obtained from reference TRBV7-3 and TRBJ2-2, is as follows: GAGVSQTPSNKVTEKGKYVELRCDPISGHTALYWYRQSLGQGPEFLIYFQGTGAADDSGLPNDRFFAVRPEGSVSTLKIQRTERGDSAVYLCASRAGTGEGELFFGEGSRLTVL.

This clonotype was found a few times. The chain has TRBV6-6 and TRBJ2-5; D is uncertain. The CDR3 is made up of 12 amino acids. Germline assignment: CDR1 MNHNY and CDR2 SVGAGI (reference sequence). V was trimmed by 0 bases and J by 9 bases, leaving 8 bases between them. The CDR3 bases are TGTGCCAGCAGTTACTCGATCCCAGCCCAGTACTTC. It codes for CASSYSIPAQYF.

This clonotype was detected a few times. V and J are TRBV4-1 and TRBJ2-5, with a tentative D call TRBD1 (6 bases). Per germline, CDR1 MGHRA and CDR2 YSYEKL. This CDR3 contains 15 residues. V lost 2 bases, J lost 4 bases, and 14 bases lay in between. CDR3 sequence: CASSQTTGRGETQYF. Written as DNA, the CDR3 is TGCGCCAGCAGCCAAACAACAGGGAGAGGAGAGACCCAGTACTTC.

The chain recombines TRBV12-3 or TRBV12-4 with TRBJ2-7; D gene ambiguous. TRBJ2-5 explains the end of the DNA better; the J call may be wrong. The CDR3 sequence is 13 residues long. DNA of the CDR3: TGTGCCAGCAGTTTACAGCTCTCAGAGACCCAGTACTTC. This gives the protein CASSLQLSETQYF.

This rearrangement joins TRBV7-3 to TRBJ2-5; possibly TRBD1 for D (5 bases). This CDR3 contains 15 residues. Germline CDR1 and CDR2: SGHTA and FQGTGA. V was pared by 6 bases and J by 5 bases, with 19 bases between. The CDR3 region is CASSRWSQGRETQYF. The CDR3 DNA sequence: TGTGCCAGCAGTCGCTGGAGCCAGGGCCGGGAGACCCAGTACTTC.

This clonotype was seen only a few times. The J gene is TRBJ2-5, the V gene TRBV7-9, with D perhaps given as TRBD1 or TRBD2 (5 bases each). Gene TRBJ2-7 matches the end of the DNA better, so the J call may be wrong. The CDR3 contains 12 residues. The germline V gene has CDR1 SEHNR and CDR2 FQNEAQ (reference sequence). The CDR3 DNA follows: TGTGCCAACAGTCCCGGGGCCCTCGAGCAGTACTTC. Translating gives CANSPGALEQYF.

This clonotype was counted only a few times. This chain joins TRBV18 and TRBJ1-5, with D maybe TRBD1 (5 bases). V gave up 3 bases and J gave up 6 bases, with 15 bases separating them. The CDR3 runs to 15 residues. Per germline, CDR1 KGHSH and CDR2 LQKENI. The CDR3 loop is CASSPGGSGLQPQHF. In nucleotides, the CDR3 is TGTGCCAGCTCACCGGGGGGTAGCGGTCTTCAGCCCCAGCATTTT. Combining the CDR3 with reference TRBV18 and TRBJ1-5 gives the whole variable domain NAGVMQNPRHLVRRRGQEARLRCSPMKGHSHVYWYRQLPEEGLKFMVYLQKENIIDESGMPKERFSAEFPKEGPSILRIQQVVRGDSAAYFCASSPGGSGLQPQHFGDGTRLSIL.

The V gene is TRBV5-1, the J gene TRBJ2-4, with TRBD1 identical over 8 bases. Germline V CDR1 and CDR2: SGHRS, YFSETQ. The CDR3 has 12 amino acids. The trim removed 4 bases at V and 15 bases at J, leaving 9 bases unmatched. CDR3 DNA: TGCGCCAGCAGCATAGGACAGGGTGATTTGTACTTC. Its protein is CASSIGQGDLYF.

The chain combines TRBV28 with TRBJ1-5; 10 bases map to TRBD1. The germline V gene has CDR1 MDHEN and CDR2 SYDVKM. V was clipped by 3 bases and J by 4 bases; unmatched bases: 3. The CDR3 has 15 residues. CDR3 DNA: TGTGCCAGCAGTTTCCGGGGACAGGGGAATCAGCCCCAGCATTTT. Residues: CASSFRGQGNQPQHF.

V usage is TRBV7-3 and J usage is TRBJ2-3; 10 bases match TRBD2. The CDR3 totals 19 residues. The germline gives CDR1 SGHTA, CDR2 FQGTGA. Trimming took 0 bases from V and 0 from J; bases not matched to a gene: 9. CDR3 loop: CASSLTVPSGGLSTDTQYF. CDR3 bases: TGTGCCAGCAGCTTAACGGTCCCTAGCGGGGGACTAAGCACAGATACGCAGTATTTT.

This chain uses TRBV20-1 with TRBJ2-5; weak D call: TRBD1 (6 bases). The DNA end lines up better with TRBJ2-7; the J call may be wrong. The CDR3 extends over 14 amino acids. Germline V lookup: CDR1 DFQATT, CDR2 SNEGSKA (reference sequence). This CDR3 is CSARVGGESYEQYF. As DNA, the CDR3 is TGCAGTGCTAGAGTAGGGGGAGAGTCCTACGAGCAGTACTTC.

This clonotype was observed once. The chain links TRBV29-1 to TRBJ1-2; no definite D call. Germline V gives CDR1 SQVTM, CDR2 ANQGSEA. The CDR3 runs 10 residues. V gave up 4 bases and J gave up 7 bases, with 7 bases separating them. The CDR3 region is CSVGGSGYTF. The CDR3, as DNA: TGCAGCGTTGGCGGGAGTGGCTACACCTTC.

This clonotype turned up a few times. The J gene is TRBJ2-7, the V gene TRBV15; no firm D call. Between the trimmed V and J ends, which lost 0 bases and 2 bases, there was a span of 8 bases. The CDR3 totals 14 residues. In germline, CDR1 is LNHNV, CDR2 YYDKDF (reference sequence). The CDR3, as DNA: TGTGCCACCAGCAGAGATCCAGGCACCTACGAGCAGTACTTC. This translates into CATSRDPGTYEQYF. Complete variable domain (other parts from reference TRBV15 and TRBJ2-7): DAMVIQNPRYQVTQFGKPVTLSCSQTLNHNVMYWYQQKSSQAPKLLFHYYDKDFNNEADTPDNFQSRRPNTSFCFLDIRSPGLGDTAMYLCATSRDPGTYEQYFGPGTRLTVT.

V gene TRBV7-9 combines with J gene TRBJ2-3; 7 bases line up with TRBD1. CDR3 length: 14 residues. V was clipped by 6 bases and J by 2 bases; unmatched bases: 5. Germline V lookup: CDR1 SEHNR, CDR2 FQNEAQ (reference sequence). This chain's CDR3 is CASRVQGDTDTQYF. CDR3 DNA sequence: TGTGCCAGCAGAGTGCAGGGGGACACAGATACGCAGTATTTT. Looking up the rest from reference TRBV7-9 and TRBJ2-3 gives the full variable domain: DTGVSQNPRHKITKRGQNVTFRCDPISEHNRLYWYRQTLGQGPEFLTYFQNEAQLEKSRLLSDRFSAERPKGSFSTLEIQRTEQGDSAMYLCASRVQGDTDTQYFGPGTRLTVL.